This T cell receptor beta chain was captured by sequencing in a study of CD8 T cell repertoires and HIV-1 epitope variants. Turning to the study itself: Each of Twenty-five Gag and Nef epitope peptides stimulated a separate culture. Overall study results and limits: This assay reports beta chains of antigen-expanded cells, not T cell function.

Concerning this clone itself: The antigen is not known.

Clones were sequenced by immunoSEQ multiplex PCR, and TCRdb holds only the in-frame ones, with some missing. The data hold under 2,500 clones, with about 61% observed a single time. This clonotype was sampled from a male donor with HIV. The sequencing sample was made of cultured CD8+ T cells derived from PBMCs.

CDR3 nucleotide sequence: TGTGCCATCAGTCAAACAGGAGACAATGAGCAGTTCTTC. This gives the protein CAISQTGDNEQFF. This chain connects TRBV10-3 to TRBJ2-1; tentatively, D is TRBD1 (5 bases). Trimming removed 5 bases from V and 5 bases from J, with 10 bases in between. The germline CDR1 and CDR2 sequences are ENHRY and SYGVKD. The CDR3 extends over 13 amino acids.